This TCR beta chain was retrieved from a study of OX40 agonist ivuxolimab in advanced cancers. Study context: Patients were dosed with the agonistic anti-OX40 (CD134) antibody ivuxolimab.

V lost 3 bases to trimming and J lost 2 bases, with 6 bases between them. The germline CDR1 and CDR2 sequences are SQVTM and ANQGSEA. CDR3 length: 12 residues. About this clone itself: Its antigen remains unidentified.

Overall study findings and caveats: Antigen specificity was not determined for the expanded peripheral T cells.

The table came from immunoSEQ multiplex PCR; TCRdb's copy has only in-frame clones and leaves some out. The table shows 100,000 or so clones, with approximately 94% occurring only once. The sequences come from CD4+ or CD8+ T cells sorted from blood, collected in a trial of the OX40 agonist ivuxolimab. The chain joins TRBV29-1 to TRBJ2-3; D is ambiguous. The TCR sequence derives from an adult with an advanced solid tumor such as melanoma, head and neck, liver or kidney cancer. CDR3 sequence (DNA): TGCAGCGTTGAGGGCACCACAGATACGCAGTATTTT. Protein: CSVEGTTDTQYF.